This T cell receptor (beta chain) was recorded in a study of blood T cell repertoires in COVID-19. In the study overall: The United States, Italy and Spain provided the acute and convalescent COVID-19 samples. Nucleic acid was either cDNA or gDNA, and it came from T cells, B-cell-depleted T cells, or PBMCs.

Authors' methods: Cell counts per sample came from amplifying reference gene primers. Profiling relied on immunoSEQ multiplex PCR, and the TCRdb table lists in-frame clones only, not all of them. Clonal size and the V and J genes are those of that table, whereas D and trimming came from the DNA. The data contain a few hundred thousand clones, 80% to 90% of them singletons. Input material: peripheral blood. The clonotype comes from a woman between 65 and 79 years old with acute or convalescent COVID-19.

As DNA, the CDR3 is TGCAGTGCTAGTCCCAGGTCGGGGGGGAGGAACAATGAGCAGTTCTTC. This gives the protein CSASPRSGGRNNEQFF. The chain couples TRBV20-1 to TRBJ2-1; 8 bases match TRBD2. The CDR3 has 16 residues. In germline, CDR1 is DFQATT, CDR2 SNEGSKA (reference sequence). The junction had 12 bases not matched to a gene; V was cut back by 3 bases and J by 5 bases.